A selection of T cell receptor beta chains follows, all from one sample in a study of T cell responses to AZD1222 COVID-19 vaccine. Measured with immunoSEQ multiplex PCR; TCRdb has only the in-frame clones, and not every one. The sample contains about 94,000 clones, 88% of which appear only once. This material consisted of peripheral blood, taken 28 days after the second AZD1222 dose. The source of these receptors is an adult who received the AZD1222 COVID-19 vaccine. Each CDR3 is given with its conserved first and last residue. D genes are given only for firm matches. Rows give clone size only sometimes, using once, few, many, or a class for an expanded clone.

v_gene	abundance	d_gene	j_gene	CDR3nt	CDR3aa
TRBV10-1	.	.	TRBJ1-4	TGCGCCAGCAGTGAGTCGAGCGGGCCTAATGAAAAACTGTTTTTT	CASSESSGPNEKLFF
TRBV12-3/TRBV12-4	.	.	TRBJ1-1	TGTGCCAGCAGTTCGAGGGAACTTTTCGAAGCTTTCTTT	CASSSRELFEAFF
TRBV6-5	.	TRBD1	TRBJ1-4	TGTGCCAGCAGCCTTCCCGGGACAGGGGATGGGAAACTGTTTTTT	CASSLPGTGDGKLFF
TRBV4-1	.	.	TRBJ2-5	TGCGCCAGCAGCCAGGTTGCCTTGGACATTCAAGAGACCCAGTACTTC	CASSQVALDIQETQYF
TRBV2	.	.	TRBJ1-2	TGTGCCAGCAGTGAATATGGATATGGCTACACCTTC	CASSEYGYGYTF
TRBV5-1	.	TRBD1	TRBJ1-2	TGCGCCAGCAGCTTGTCCCCTACAGGGGGGGCCTATGGCTACACCTTC	CASSLSPTGGAYGYTF
TRBV28	.	TRBD1	TRBJ2-7	TGTGCCAGCAGTTGGGACAGGAGCTCCTACGAGCAGTACTTC	CASSWDRSSYEQYF
TRBV5-1	.	.	TRBJ2-7	TGCGCCAGCAGCTTGGGGACCCCCAGCGGGTCCTACGAGCAGTACTTC	CASSLGTPSGSYEQYF
TRBV10-3	few	.	TRBJ2-7	TGTGCCATCCGACAGGGCCCCTCCGGGGGGCAGTACTTC	CAIRQGPSGGQYF
TRBV13	.	TRBD1	TRBJ1-5	TGTGCCAGGACAGGGCCCCGCTGCAATCAGCCCCAGCATTTT	CARTGPRCNQPQHF
TRBV19	.	.	TRBJ1-3	TGTGCCAGTAGTTCAGACATCTCTGGAAACACCATATATTTT	CASSSDISGNTIYF
TRBV12-3/TRBV12-4	.	.	TRBJ1-5	TGTGCCAGCAGATCCGACAGGAATCAGCCCCAGCATTTT	CASRSDRNQPQHF
TRBV7-2	.	TRBD1	TRBJ1-2	TGTGCCAGCAGCTTGGACAGGGGGGTTGCATCCTCCTTC	CASSLDRGVASSF
TRBV4-3	few	.	TRBJ1-1	TGCGCCAGCAGCCAAGACAGTTACGCTGAAGCTTTCTTT	CASSQDSYAEAFF
TRBV7-2	.	.	TRBJ2-5	TGTGCCAGCAGACATCGGACAGACCAAGAGACCCAGTACTTC	CASRHRTDQETQYF
TRBV9	.	TRBD1	TRBJ2-1	TGTGCCAGCAGCGTCGGACAGGGTATGAATGAGCAGTTCTTC	CASSVGQGMNEQFF
TRBV24-1	.	.	TRBJ1-2	TGTGCCACCAGTCAGGGCAGGAACTATGGCTACACCTTC	CATSQGRNYGYTF
TRBV20-1	.	.	TRBJ2-7	TGCAGTGTAGAGTTAACCCACGAGCAGTACTTC	CSVELTHEQYF
TRBV2	.	TRBD1	TRBJ1-2	TGTGCCAGCAGTGTTCTCGGGACAGGGAACTATGGCTACACCTTC	CASSVLGTGNYGYTF
TRBV27	.	.	TRBJ2-7	TGTGCCAGCAGGGCTGCAGGGAACGAGCAGTACTTC	CASRAAGNEQYF
TRBV18	.	TRBD2	TRBJ2-7	TGTGCCAGCTCACCGTCGGGGGGGCGGGAGGACGAGCAGTACTTC	CASSPSGGREDEQYF
TRBV6-6	.	TRBD1	TRBJ1-1	TGTGCCAGCAGTCCACAGGGGGCGCCCACTGAAGCTTTCTTT	CASSPQGAPTEAFF
TRBV6-5	.	.	TRBJ2-3	TGTGCCAGCAGGGGAGCGTCAGCGCACACAGATACGCAGTATTTT	CASRGASAHTDTQYF
TRBV30	.	.	TRBJ1-1	TGTGCCTGGAGGGAGTTAATGAACACTGAAGCTTTCTTT	CAWRELMNTEAFF
TRBV11-2	.	TRBD2	TRBJ2-7	TGTGCCAGCAGCTCCACTAGCGGGAGCTCCTACGAGCAGTACTTC	CASSSTSGSSYEQYF
TRBV27	.	TRBD2	TRBJ2-7	TGTGCCAGCACAAGCGGGAGGGGTGGCAACGAGCAGTACTTC	CASTSGRGGNEQYF
TRBV6-2/TRBV6-3	.	.	TRBJ1-2	TGTGCCAGCAGTTGTCCACAGGGAAGCGAGTGCTATGGCTACACCTTC	CASSCPQGSECYGYTF
TRBV3-1/TRBV3-2	.	.	TRBJ1-4	TGTGCCAGCAGCTCCTTTCTTGGGCTCAATGAAAAACTGTTTTTT	CASSSFLGLNEKLFF
TRBV7-2	once	TRBD1	TRBJ1-6	TGTGCCAGCAGCTTAGTCTTCGGGACAGGGAGTTCACCCCTCCACTTT	CASSLVFGTGSSPLHF
TRBV7-3	.	.	TRBJ2-1	TGTGCCAGCAGCTTAAGTTTTCGGAGCGCCTCAAGCTCCTACAATGAGCAGTTCTTC	CASSLSFRSASSSYNEQFF
TRBV7-8	.	.	TRBJ1-2	TGTGCCAGCAGCCACTCACGACAGTATGGCTACACCTTC	CASSHSRQYGYTF
TRBV27	once	TRBD1	TRBJ1-1	TGTGCCAGCCTACCGGGACAGGGGAGGGTGAGAACTGAAGCTTTCTTT	CASLPGQGRVRTEAFF
TRBV7-2	once	TRBD1	TRBJ1-5	TGTGCCAGCCAAGGGGACAGGCAGCCCCAGCATTTT	CASQGDRQPQHF
TRBV21-1	.	.	TRBJ1-2	TGTGCCAGCAGCAAGGATTTCACCCCCCGGGACAAAAGGTCCTTAAACTATGGCTACACCTTC	CASSKDFTPRDKRSLNYGYTF
TRBV19	.	TRBD1	TRBJ2-4	TGTGCCAGTAGTATGTCAGGACAGGGGTTCGCCAAAAACATTCAGTACTTC	CASSMSGQGFAKNIQYF
TRBV6-6	.	TRBD2	TRBJ2-5	TGTGCCAGCATCGAAGCAGCGGGGCAAGAGACCCAGTACTTC	CASIEAAGQETQYF
TRBV2	.	.	TRBJ2-7	TGTGCCAGCACTCGGGACTACGAGCAGTACTTC	CASTRDYEQYF
TRBV6-5	.	.	TRBJ1-2	TGTGCCAGTCACGAGTATGGGGGGGCAGTTGGCTACACCTTC	CASHEYGGAVGYTF
TRBV18	.	.	TRBJ2-2	TGTGCCAGCTCACCCGTGAACACCGGGGAGCTGTTTTTT	CASSPVNTGELFF
TRBV6-5	few	.	TRBJ1-6	TGTGCCAGCAATGTAAGGGACTCCTATAATTCACCCCTCCACTTT	CASNVRDSYNSPLHF
TRBV5-1	.	.	TRBJ1-2	TGCGCCAGCAGCTTGGCGGGAATGGGGGGCTACACCTTC	CASSLAGMGGYTF
TRBV10-3	.	.	TRBJ2-3	TGTGCCATCAGGGAGACAGATACGCAGTATTTT	CAIRETDTQYF
TRBV29-1	.	TRBD1	TRBJ1-1	TGCAGCGTTGGACAGGGGGCTGAAGCTTTCTTT	CSVGQGAEAFF
TRBV19	once	TRBD1	TRBJ1-4	TGTGCCAGTAGTATAGAACAGGGGGCAACTAATGAAAAACTGTTTTTT	CASSIEQGATNEKLFF
TRBV4-2	.	TRBD1	TRBJ2-5	TGTGCCAGCAGCCAAGCCGGACAGGGGCAGAAAGAGACCCAGTACTTC	CASSQAGQGQKETQYF
TRBV7-9	.	TRBD2	TRBJ2-1	TGTGCCAGCAGCTCCCCCTATGTCGGCGGGAGGCCTTCTTACAATGAGCAGTTCTTC	CASSSPYVGGRPSYNEQFF
TRBV6-5	.	TRBD1	TRBJ2-7	TGTGCCAGTACCCCGGACAGGGGCGACTACGAGCAGTACTTC	CASTPDRGDYEQYF
TRBV18	.	TRBD2	TRBJ2-7	TGTGCCAGCTCATCATTATCGGGACTAGCGGGGGCCTACGAGCAGTACTTC	CASSSLSGLAGAYEQYF
TRBV3-1/TRBV3-2	.	TRBD1	TRBJ2-1	TGTGCCAGCAGCCAAGCGACAGGGAGCAATGAGCAGTTCTTC	CASSQATGSNEQFF
TRBV6-6	.	.	TRBJ1-3	TGTGCCAGCAGTAACCGACCGGAGAATGGAAACACCATATATTTT	CASSNRPENGNTIYF
TRBV19	.	.	TRBJ2-7	TGTGCCAGTAGTACGGGACTGTTCTCCTACGAGCAGTACTTC	CASSTGLFSYEQYF
TRBV2	.	TRBD1	TRBJ1-2	TGTGCCAGCAGTTCCCAGACAGGGGGCTCTGGCTACACCTTC	CASSSQTGGSGYTF
TRBV11-2	.	TRBD1	TRBJ1-2	TGTGCCAGCAGCTTTTCGGACAGGGCCCCTAGGACCTTC	CASSFSDRAPRTF